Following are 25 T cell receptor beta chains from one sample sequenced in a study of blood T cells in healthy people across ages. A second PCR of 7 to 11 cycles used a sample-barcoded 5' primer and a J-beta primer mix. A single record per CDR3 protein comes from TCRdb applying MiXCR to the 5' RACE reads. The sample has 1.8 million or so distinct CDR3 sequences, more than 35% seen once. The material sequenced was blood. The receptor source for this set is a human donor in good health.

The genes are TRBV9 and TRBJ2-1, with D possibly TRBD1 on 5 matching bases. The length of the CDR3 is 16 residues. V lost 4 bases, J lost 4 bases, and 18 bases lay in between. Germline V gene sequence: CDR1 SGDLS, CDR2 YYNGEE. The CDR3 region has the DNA TGTGCCAGCAGCTCCCTGGCAGGGCTGGGGTACAATGAGCAGTTCTTC. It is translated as CASSSLAGLGYNEQFF. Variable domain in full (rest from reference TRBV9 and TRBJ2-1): DSGVTQTPKHLITATGQRVTLRCSPRSGDLSVYWYQQSLDQGLQFLIQYYNGEERAKGNILERFSAQQFPDLHSELNLSSLELGDSALYFCASSSLAGLGYNEQFFGPGTRLTVL.

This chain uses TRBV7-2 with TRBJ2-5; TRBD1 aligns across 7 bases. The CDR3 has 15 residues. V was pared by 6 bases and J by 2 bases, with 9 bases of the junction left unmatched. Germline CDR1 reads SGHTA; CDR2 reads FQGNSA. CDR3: CASRSMAGGQETQYF. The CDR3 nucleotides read TGTGCCAGCAGATCGATGGCAGGGGGACAAGAGACCCAGTACTTC.

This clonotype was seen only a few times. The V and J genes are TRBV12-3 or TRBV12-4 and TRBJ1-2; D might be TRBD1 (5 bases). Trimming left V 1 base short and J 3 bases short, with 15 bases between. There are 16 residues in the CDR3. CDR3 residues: CASSLGRGSAYYGYTF. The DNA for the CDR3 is TGTGCCAGCAGTTTAGGGAGGGGCAGCGCATACTATGGCTACACCTTC.

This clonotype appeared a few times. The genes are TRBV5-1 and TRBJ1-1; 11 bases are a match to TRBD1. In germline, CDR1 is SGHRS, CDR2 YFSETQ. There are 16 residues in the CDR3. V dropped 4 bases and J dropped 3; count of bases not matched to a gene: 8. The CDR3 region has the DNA TGCGCCAGCAGCCCTTGGACAGGGGGCCTTTACACTGAAGCTTTCTTT. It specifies CASSPWTGGLYTEAFF.

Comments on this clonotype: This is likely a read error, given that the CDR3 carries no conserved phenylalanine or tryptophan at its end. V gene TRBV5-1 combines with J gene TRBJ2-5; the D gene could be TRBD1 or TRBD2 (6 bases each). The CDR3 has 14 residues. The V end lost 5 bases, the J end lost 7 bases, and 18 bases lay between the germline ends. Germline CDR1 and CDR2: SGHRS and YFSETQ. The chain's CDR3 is CASRRVEGGVTQYV. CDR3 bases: TGCGCCAGCAGGCGAGTGGAGGGGGGTGTGACCCAGTACGTC.

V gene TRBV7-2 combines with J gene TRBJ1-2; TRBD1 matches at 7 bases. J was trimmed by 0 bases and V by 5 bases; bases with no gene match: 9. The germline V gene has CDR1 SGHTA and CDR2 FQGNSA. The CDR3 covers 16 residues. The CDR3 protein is CASSLGTAATNYGYTF. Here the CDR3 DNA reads TGTGCCAGCAGCCTGGGGACAGCCGCTACTAACTATGGCTACACCTTC.

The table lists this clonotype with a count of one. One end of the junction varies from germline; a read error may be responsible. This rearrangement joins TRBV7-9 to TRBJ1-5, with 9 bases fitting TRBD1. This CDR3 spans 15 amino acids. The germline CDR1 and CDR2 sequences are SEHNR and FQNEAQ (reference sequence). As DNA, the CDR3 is TGTGCCAACAGTACAGGGGGCGGTTGGAATCAGCGCCAGCATTTT. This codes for CANSTGGGWNQRQHF.

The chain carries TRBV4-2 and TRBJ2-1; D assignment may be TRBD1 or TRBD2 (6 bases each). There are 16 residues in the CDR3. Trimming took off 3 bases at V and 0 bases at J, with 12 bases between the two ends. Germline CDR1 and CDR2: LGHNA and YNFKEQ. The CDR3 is CASSHNWGASYNEQFF. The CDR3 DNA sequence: TGTGCCAGCAGCCACAATTGGGGGGCCTCCTACAATGAGCAGTTCTTC.

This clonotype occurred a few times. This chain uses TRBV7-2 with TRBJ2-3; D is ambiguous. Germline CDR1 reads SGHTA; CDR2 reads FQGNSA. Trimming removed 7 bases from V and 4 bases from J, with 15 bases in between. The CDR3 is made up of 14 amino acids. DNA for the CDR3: TGTGCCAGCACCTTCCCCGGCCCATCAGATACGCAGTATTTT. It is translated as CASTFPGPSDTQYF.

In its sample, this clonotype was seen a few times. The CDR3 coding sequence is TGTGCCAGCAGCGTTCCCGGGACAGGGAAGTATAGCAATCAGCCCCAGCATTTT. Translating gives CASSVPGTGKYSNQPQHF. The V call is TRBV9, the J call TRBJ1-5; 9 bases map to TRBD1. V lost 2 bases, J lost 0 bases, and 9 bases stayed unmatched. The CDR3 loop spans 18 amino acids. CDR1 SGDLS and CDR2 YYNGEE come from the germline V gene.

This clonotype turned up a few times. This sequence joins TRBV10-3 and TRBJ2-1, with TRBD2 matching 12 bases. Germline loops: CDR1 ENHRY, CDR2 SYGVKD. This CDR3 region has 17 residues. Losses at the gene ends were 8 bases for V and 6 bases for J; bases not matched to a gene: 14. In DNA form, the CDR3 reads TGTGCCATCGAGGACCCTAGCGGGGGGGGCGTCCTCAATGAGCAGTTCTTC. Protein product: CAIEDPSGGGVLNEQFF.

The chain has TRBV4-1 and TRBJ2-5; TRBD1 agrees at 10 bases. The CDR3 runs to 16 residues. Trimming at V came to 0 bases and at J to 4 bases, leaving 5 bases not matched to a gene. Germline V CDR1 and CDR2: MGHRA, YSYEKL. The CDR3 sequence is CASSQDMGQGTETQYF. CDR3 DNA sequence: TGCGCCAGCAGCCAAGATATGGGACAGGGGACAGAGACCCAGTACTTC.

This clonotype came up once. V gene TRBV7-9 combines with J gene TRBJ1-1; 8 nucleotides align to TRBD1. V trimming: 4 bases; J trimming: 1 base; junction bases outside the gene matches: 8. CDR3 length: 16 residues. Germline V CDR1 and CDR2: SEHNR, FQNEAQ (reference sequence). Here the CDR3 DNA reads TGTGCCAGCAGCTGGGGACAGGCCTACGCGAACACTGAAGCTTTCTTT. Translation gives CASSWGQAYANTEAFF.

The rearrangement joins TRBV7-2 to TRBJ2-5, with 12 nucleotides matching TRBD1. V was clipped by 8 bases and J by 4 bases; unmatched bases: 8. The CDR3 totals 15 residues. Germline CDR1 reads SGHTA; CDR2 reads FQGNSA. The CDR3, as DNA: TGTGCCAGCGGCCGGGACAGGGGGCTAGGAGAGACCCAGTACTTC. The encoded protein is CASGRDRGLGETQYF.

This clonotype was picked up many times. Here the CDR3 DNA reads TGCAGTGCTGCTGTCCTCGGACAGGGCTCCTACGAGCAGTACTTC. The encoded protein is CSAAVLGQGSYEQYF. This chain links TRBV20-1 with TRBJ2-7; 8 bases are a match to TRBD1. The CDR3 contains 15 residues. Germline lookup yields CDR1 DFQATT and CDR2 SNEGSKA (reference sequence). With 5 bases clipped from V and 0 bases from J, the junction kept 9 bases outside the gene matches.

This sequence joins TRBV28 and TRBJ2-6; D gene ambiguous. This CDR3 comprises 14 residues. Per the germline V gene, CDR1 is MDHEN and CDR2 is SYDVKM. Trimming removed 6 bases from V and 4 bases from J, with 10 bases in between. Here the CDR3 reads CASRKGFGANVLTF. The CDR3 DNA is TGTGCCAGCAGGAAAGGGTTCGGGGCCAACGTCCTGACTTTC.

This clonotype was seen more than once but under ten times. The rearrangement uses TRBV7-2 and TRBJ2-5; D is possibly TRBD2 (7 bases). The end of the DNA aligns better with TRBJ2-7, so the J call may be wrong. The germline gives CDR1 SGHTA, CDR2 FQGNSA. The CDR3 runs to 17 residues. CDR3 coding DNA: TGTGCCAGCAGCTTAGAGGGGGGGGCACCCCTAACTTACGAGCAGTACTTC. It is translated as CASSLEGGAPLTYEQYF.

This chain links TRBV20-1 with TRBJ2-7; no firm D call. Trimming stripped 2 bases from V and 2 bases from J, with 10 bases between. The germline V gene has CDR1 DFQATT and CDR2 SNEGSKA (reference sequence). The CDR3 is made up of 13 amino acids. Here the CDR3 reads CSARIAVTYEQYF. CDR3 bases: TGCAGTGCTAGAATCGCCGTTACCTACGAGCAGTACTTC.

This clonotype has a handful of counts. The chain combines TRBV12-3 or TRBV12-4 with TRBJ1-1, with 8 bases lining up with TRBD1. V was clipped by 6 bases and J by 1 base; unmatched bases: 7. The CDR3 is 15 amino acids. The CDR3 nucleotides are TGTGCCAGCAGACCCTCCGGGACAGGGAACACTGAAGCTTTCTTT. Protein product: CASRPSGTGNTEAFF.

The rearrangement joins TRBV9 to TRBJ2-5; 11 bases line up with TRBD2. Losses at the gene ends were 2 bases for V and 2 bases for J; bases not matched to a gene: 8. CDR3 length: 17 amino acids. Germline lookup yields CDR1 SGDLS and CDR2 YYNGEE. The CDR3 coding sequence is TGTGCCAGCAGCGTCCTAGGTAGCGGGGGGGGACAAGAGACCCAGTACTTC. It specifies CASSVLGSGGGQETQYF.

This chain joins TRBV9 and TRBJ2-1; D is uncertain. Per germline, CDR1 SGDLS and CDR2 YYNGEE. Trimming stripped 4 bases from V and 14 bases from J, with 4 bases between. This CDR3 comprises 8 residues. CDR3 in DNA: TGTGCCAGCAGCCCGGAGTTCTTC. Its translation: CASSPEFF.

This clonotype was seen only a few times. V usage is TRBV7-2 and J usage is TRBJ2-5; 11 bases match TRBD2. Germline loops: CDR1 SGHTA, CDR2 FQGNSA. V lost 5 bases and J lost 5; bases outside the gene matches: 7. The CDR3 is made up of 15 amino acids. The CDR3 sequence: CASSPHRTSGETQYF. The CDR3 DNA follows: TGTGCCAGCAGCCCCCACCGGACTAGCGGGGAGACCCAGTACTTC.

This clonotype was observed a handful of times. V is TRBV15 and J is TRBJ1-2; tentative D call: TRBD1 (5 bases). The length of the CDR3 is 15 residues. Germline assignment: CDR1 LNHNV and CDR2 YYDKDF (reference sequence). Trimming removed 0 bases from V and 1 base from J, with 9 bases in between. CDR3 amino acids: CATSRDGGRNYGYTF. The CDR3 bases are TGTGCCACCAGCAGAGATGGGGGTCGTAACTATGGCTACACCTTC.

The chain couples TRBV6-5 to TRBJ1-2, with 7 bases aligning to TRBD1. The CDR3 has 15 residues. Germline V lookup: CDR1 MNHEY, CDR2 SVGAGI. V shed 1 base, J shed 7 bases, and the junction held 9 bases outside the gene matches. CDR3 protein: CASSYWAGGSCGYTF. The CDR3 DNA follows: TGTGCCAGCAGTTACTGGGCAGGGGGAAGCTGTGGCTACACCTTC.

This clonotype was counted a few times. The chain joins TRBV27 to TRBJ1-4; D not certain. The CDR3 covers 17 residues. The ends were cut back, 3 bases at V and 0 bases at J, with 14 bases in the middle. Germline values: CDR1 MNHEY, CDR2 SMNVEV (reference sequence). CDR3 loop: CASSFLTPFATNEKLFF. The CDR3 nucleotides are TGTGCCAGCAGTTTTCTGACACCATTTGCAACTAATGAAAAACTGTTTTTT.